This T cell receptor beta chain was captured by sequencing in a study of radiation and T cells in renal cell carcinoma (dated by TCRdb to the early 2020s). Regarding the study in general: In total, 50 or so samples underwent TCR beta sequencing: some 26 tumors plus 27 peripheral blood samples. The final blood draw was performed at 4 weeks after radiation, at the same time as nephrectomy. Across all 53 samples, 3,800,000 or so unique CDR3 nucleotide sequences encoding about 2.4 million unique CDR3 amino acid sequences were identified.

V is cut by 1 base and J by 3 bases, and the space between the germline ends is 13 bases. The germline V gene supplies CDR1 MGHRA and CDR2 YSYEKL. The CDR3 contains 15 residues, cysteine and phenylalanine counted. The CDR3 DNA has 45 bases and is translated from base 1. Results and caveats for the whole study, not just this receptor: Blood repertoire dynamics were not followed beyond 4 weeks after treatment. Because no pretreatment tumor biopsies were available, whether clonotypes were present in the tumor at baseline could not be determined. With a single-armed trial design, the study had no way to address how radiation dose or scheduling affects the TCR repertoire. In blood, the top tumor clonotypes increased from baseline to 2 weeks after radiation and then shrank by 4 weeks, which suggests a temporary expansion of tumor-resident clones.

Reading the label with the study, this specimen's time point is: blood 4 weeks post-SBRT, at nephrectomy. In light of the paper, this sample's treatment or condition label describes: 15 Gy SBRT to primary tumor, nephrectomy 4 weeks later. Samples came from a clinical trial, in which primary renal cell carcinomas received 15 Gy stereotactic body radiation therapy followed by nephrectomy 4 weeks later. Serial peripheral blood from radiation-treated patients was sampled at baseline, 2 weeks and 4 weeks after SBRT to track tumor-enriched clonotypes. Every patient had renal cell carcinoma of clear cell pathology. The QIAamp DNA Blood Mini Kit (Qiagen) was used to prepare genomic DNA for TCR sequencing. Samples were included in the analyses only if all quality control checks were passed. Regarding this clone: Its antigen is currently not known. One base away there is no much larger clone; base qualities are not given.

TCR beta libraries were generated from genomic DNA with the immunoSEQ kit, following the manufacturer's recommendations. For library preparation, a first multiplex PCR was performed with proprietary primers, followed by a second PCR in which unique barcodes were added, and bead cleanups were performed after each round. Each sample batch included a kit-provided positive control reaction and a negative control reaction. The final libraries were assessed on an Agilent 4200 TapeStation D1000 ScreenTape, pooled by volume, and quantified by qPCR. An Illumina NextSeq500 fitted with a MidOutput 150-cycle cartridge performed the sequencing, running 156 Read1 cycles and 15 Index1 cycles with the kit's custom primers. The pooled library was loaded at roughly 0.92 pM with an approximately 18% PhiX control spike-in. In the source study's methods: The vendor-processed data were analyzed in R, and a clonotype was defined as all T cells that share the same CDR3 nucleotide sequence. In the clone abundance analyses, frequencies were normalized to the 10,000 most abundant clones in each sample. Public T cell clones, which averaged fewer than five per sample, were removed prior to analysis. Tumor-enriched and baseline blood-enriched clonotypes were defined by at least a 32-fold difference in abundance between compartments. A beta-binomial differential abundance model was applied to find clonotypes that expanded or contracted between blood time points. Tumor-blood repertoire similarity was measured with the Baroni-Urbani and Buser coefficient, and groups were compared using two-tailed Wilcoxon tests in R. In TCRdb, the immuneACCESS table is reduced to in-frame sequences with V and J assigned. These tables do not hold every clone; where another copy was compared, an unresolved V gene accounts for under half, and the others remain unexplained. Clonal size and the V and J genes are those of that table, whereas D and trimming came from the DNA. This sample lists about 90,000 clones; 84% were detected once. The top ten hold approximately 6.9% of the sample.

The TCR sequence derives from a man in his 60s with renal cell carcinoma. The sequencing here drew on blood, taken from a patient whose treatment included radiotherapy and nephrectomy. The chain links TRBV4-1 with TRBJ2-7, with the D gene not confidently named. CDR3 region: CASSQGPVSVYEQYF. Here is the DNA: TGCGCCAGCAGCCAAGGCCCGGTCTCGGTCTACGAGCAGTACTTC.